This TCR beta chain was recovered during a study of identical twins. General study points: Conclusions came from cross-sectional statistical analysis, not from following the same donors. Surplus twin overlap in beta out-of-frame sequences was less pronounced. For zero-insertion analyses, partial confounding could come from invariant MAIT and iNKT cells.

Of note for this clonotype: The target antigen is unknown.

A template switching step contributed a universal primer site, while unique molecular identifiers were present in the cDNA. TCRdb independently ran MiXCR on the 5' RACE reads; one entry per CDR3 protein. Among approximately 620,000 distinct CDR3 sequences listed, roughly 8% were seen once. The CDR3 contains 17 residues. V lost 2 bases to trimming and J lost 0 bases, with 16 bases between them. CDR1 SGHRS and CDR2 YFSETQ come from the germline V gene. These records were also assigned to another study, of yellow fever vaccine responses in identical twins.

The sequence was collected from a woman aged 18-29 years in good health. The specimen was PBMCs. This chain joins TRBV5-1 and TRBJ2-3; D gene unclear. The CDR3 spells CASSFDTGFTSTDTQYF. For the CDR3, the DNA is TGCGCCAGCAGCTTCGATACGGGTTTCACTAGCACAGATACGCAGTATTTT.